The rows below give T cell receptor beta chains drawn from one sample of a study of post-analysis software for immune sequencing data. TCRdb analysed the PCR reads with MiXCR anew, one entry per CDR3 protein. The sample gives some 240,000 distinct CDR3 sequences, 36% of which show up once; around 4.8% is in the top ten. Material for sequencing was blood. Receptors originate from a girl aged 5-17 years with multiple sclerosis. The CDR3 runs from the conserved cysteine through the conserved F or W. Each record gives: V gene, CDR3 protein.

TRBV12-3/TRBV12-4	CASSWGQGSYNEQFF
TRBV4-1	CASSQVRGPSHEQFF
TRBV29-1	CSASRGGNEKLFF
TRBV10-3	CAISGATYNEQFF
TRBV20-1	CSATGPWGPETQYF
TRBV15	CATRHSSGNTIYF
TRBV6-5	CASSPGNTDTQYF
TRBV20-1	CSARDGNSGRAIEQFF
TRBV10-2	CASSDRAGGGQETQYF
TRBV5-1	CASSLRLLSTDTQYF